These 12 T cell receptor beta chains came from one sample sequenced in a study of cytomegalovirus exposure and HLA in healthy donors. 13 Jbeta primers and 60 Vbeta primers were used for the PCR. The assay was immunoSEQ multiplex PCR, and TCRdb's table has in-frame clones only and misses some. This sample has more than 150,000 clones, with around 85% found just once. Material: PBMCs. These receptors were collected from a man over 45 in good health and CMV-seronegative.

The J gene is TRBJ2-1, the V gene TRBV11-3; 8 bases match TRBD2. J was trimmed by 0 bases and V by 1 base; bases with no gene match: 8. The CDR3 sequence is 18 residues long. The V gene's germline CDR1 is SGHNT and CDR2 YENEEA. The CDR3 sequence is CASSLGAGGLTSYNEQFF. The CDR3 bases are TGTGCCAGCAGCTTAGGGGCGGGGGGCCTTACCTCCTACAATGAGCAGTTCTTC.

The chain combines TRBV10-3 with TRBJ2-7, with 7 nucleotides matching TRBD1. The CDR3 consists of 14 residues. Unmatched junction bases numbered 10, after V lost 7 bases and J lost 4 bases. The germline CDR1 and CDR2 sequences are ENHRY and SYGVKD. CDR3 nucleotides: TGTGCCATCACCCCGACAGGGTTGGAGTACGAGCAGTACTTC. Its translation is CAITPTGLEYEQYF.

The chain is built from TRBV12-5 and TRBJ2-7; 9 positions agree with TRBD1. Trimming at V came to 2 bases and at J to 5 bases, leaving 7 bases not matched to a gene. The CDR3 has 15 residues. Per the germline V gene, CDR1 is LGHNT and CDR2 is FRNRAP. This chain's CDR3 is CASGLTGTGINEQYF. CDR3 nucleotides: TGTGCTAGTGGTTTGACCGGGACAGGGATCAACGAGCAGTACTTC.

The rearrangement joins TRBV5-5 to TRBJ2-7, with 9 bases lining up with TRBD2. The germline V gene has CDR1 SGHKS and CDR2 YYEKEE (reference sequence). Trimming took 0 bases from V and 2 from J; bases not matched to a gene: 3. The CDR3 length is 15 residues. The CDR3 region is CASSLVAGATYEQYF. The CDR3 DNA follows: TGTGCCAGCAGCTTGGTAGCGGGGGCCACCTACGAGCAGTACTTC.

This sequence joins TRBV7-9 and TRBJ2-4, with 7 nucleotides matching TRBD1. There are 14 residues in the CDR3. The V segment lost 1 base and the J segment 8 bases; nucleotides outside the gene matches: 5. Germline loops: CDR1 SEHNR, CDR2 FQNEAQ (reference sequence). The chain's CDR3 is CASSLVSRGYIQYF. The CDR3 nucleotides read TGTGCCAGCAGCTTAGTTTCCAGGGGGTACATTCAGTACTTC.

This rearrangement joins TRBV12-5 to TRBJ1-2; D uncertain. Between the trimmed V and J ends, which lost 0 bases and 11 bases, there was a span of 7 bases. The CDR3 sequence is 11 residues long. Germline V gene sequence: CDR1 LGHNT, CDR2 FRNRAP. The CDR3 bases are TGTGCTAGTGGTTTGGTGGGCACTTACACCTTC. The encoded protein is CASGLVGTYTF.

The chain is built from TRBV18 and TRBJ1-6; D not resolved. The CDR3 has 14 amino acids. Germline V gene lookup returns CDR1 KGHSH and CDR2 LQKENI. V lost 6 bases to trimming and J lost 1 base, with 7 bases between them. In DNA, the CDR3 is TGTGCCAGCTCCCCTGAGTCCTATAATTCACCCCTCCACTTT. Residues: CASSPESYNSPLHF.

This chain joins TRBV5-1 and TRBJ2-7; the D gene is possibly TRBD2 (7 bases). Trimming took 2 bases from V and 0 from J, leaving 15 bases between them. The CDR3 has 16 residues. Per the germline V gene, CDR1 is SGHRS and CDR2 is YFSETQ. Here the CDR3 reads CASSFGGVGGSYEQYF. The CDR3 DNA reads TGCGCCAGCAGCTTTGGGGGGGTAGGGGGCTCCTACGAGCAGTACTTC.

This sequence joins TRBV5-1 and TRBJ2-2; D is unclear. CDR3 length: 15 amino acids. In germline, CDR1 is SGHRS, CDR2 YFSETQ. The V end lost 2 bases, the J end lost 0 bases, and 8 bases lay between the germline ends. This CDR3 is CASSLTETNTGELFF. In DNA form, the CDR3 reads TGCGCCAGCAGCTTAACAGAAACGAACACCGGGGAGCTGTTTTTT.

The gene calls are TRBV11-2 and TRBJ2-3; 16 nucleotides agree with TRBD2. Germline V CDR1 and CDR2: SGHAT, FQNNGV. J gave up 7 bases and V 4 bases, and 11 bases lay outside the gene matches. The CDR3 extends over 18 amino acids. This CDR3 is CASSSGTSGGAGTNTQYF. In DNA form, the CDR3 reads TGTGCCAGCAGCTCCGGGACTAGCGGGGGGGCCGGGACGAATACGCAGTATTTT.

CDR3 nucleotide sequence: TGTGCCAGCAGCCCTAGGCTAGCGGGGAGCACAGATACGCAGTATTTT. Its protein is CASSPRLAGSTDTQYF. This chain uses TRBV7-8 with TRBJ2-3; 9 bases are a match to TRBD2. The junction had 6 bases not matched to a gene; V was cut back by 5 bases and J by 0 bases. Germline CDR1 is SGHVS and CDR2 is FQNEAQ. This CDR3 has 16 amino acids.

The genes are TRBV19 and TRBJ1-1; 7 nucleotides match TRBD1. V lost 8 bases and J lost 7; bases outside the gene matches: 10. Germline lookup yields CDR1 LNHDA and CDR2 SQIVND (reference sequence). The CDR3 has 13 residues. The CDR3: CASSGQARGEAFF. The CDR3 DNA sequence: TGTGCCAGTTCCGGACAGGCGCGAGGTGAAGCTTTCTTT.